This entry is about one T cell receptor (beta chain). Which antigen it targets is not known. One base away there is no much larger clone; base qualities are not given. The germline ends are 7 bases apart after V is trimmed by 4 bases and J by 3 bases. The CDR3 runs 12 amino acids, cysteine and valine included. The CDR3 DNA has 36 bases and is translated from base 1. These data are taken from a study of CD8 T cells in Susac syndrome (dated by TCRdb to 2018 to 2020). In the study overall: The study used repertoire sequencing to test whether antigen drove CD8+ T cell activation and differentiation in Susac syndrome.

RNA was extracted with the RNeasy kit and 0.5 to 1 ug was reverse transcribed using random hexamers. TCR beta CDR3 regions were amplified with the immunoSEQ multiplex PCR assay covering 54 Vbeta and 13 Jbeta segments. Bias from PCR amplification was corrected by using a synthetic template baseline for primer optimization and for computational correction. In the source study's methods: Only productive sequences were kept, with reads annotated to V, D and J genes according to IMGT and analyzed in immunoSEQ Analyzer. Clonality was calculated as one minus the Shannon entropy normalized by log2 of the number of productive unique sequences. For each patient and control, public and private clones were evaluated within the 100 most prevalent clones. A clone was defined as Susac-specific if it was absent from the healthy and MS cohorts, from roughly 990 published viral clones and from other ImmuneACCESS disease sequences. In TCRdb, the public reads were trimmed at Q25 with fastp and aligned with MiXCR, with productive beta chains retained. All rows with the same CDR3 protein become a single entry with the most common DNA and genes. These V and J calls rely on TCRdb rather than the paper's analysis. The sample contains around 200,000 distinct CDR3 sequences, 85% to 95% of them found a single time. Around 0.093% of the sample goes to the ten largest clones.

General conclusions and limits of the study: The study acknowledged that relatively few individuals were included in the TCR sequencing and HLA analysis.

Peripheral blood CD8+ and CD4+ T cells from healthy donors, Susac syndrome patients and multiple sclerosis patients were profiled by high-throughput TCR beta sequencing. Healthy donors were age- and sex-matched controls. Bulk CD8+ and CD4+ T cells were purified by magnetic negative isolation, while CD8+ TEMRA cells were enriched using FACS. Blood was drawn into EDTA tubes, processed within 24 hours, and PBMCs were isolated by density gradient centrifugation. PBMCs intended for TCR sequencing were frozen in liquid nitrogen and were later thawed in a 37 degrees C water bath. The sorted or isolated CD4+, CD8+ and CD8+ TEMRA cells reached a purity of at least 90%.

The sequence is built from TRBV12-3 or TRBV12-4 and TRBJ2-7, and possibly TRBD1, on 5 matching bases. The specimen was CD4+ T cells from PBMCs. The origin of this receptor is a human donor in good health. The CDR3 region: CASSSQGYEQYV. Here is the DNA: TGTGCCAGCAGTTCCCAGGGCTACGAGCAGTACGTC.